The TCR beta chain under discussion was sequenced for a study of identical twins. This clonotype was seen repeatedly, ten times or more. TCRdb analysed the 5' RACE reads with MiXCR anew, one entry per CDR3 protein. This sample has 700,000 or so distinct CDR3 sequences, with 8.6% found just once. This CDR3 region has 12 residues. V lost 6 bases and J lost 2, with 11 bases in between. CDR1 and CDR2 from the germline V gene are DFQATT and SNEGSKA (reference sequence). This sample was shared with a second study, whose subject was yellow fever vaccine responses in identical twins.

Material: PBMCs. The V call is TRBV20-1, the J call TRBJ2-7; D is unresolved. The clonotype comes from a woman in her late teens or twenties in good health. DNA for the CDR3: TGCAGTGCCACCCGCTCCCCCTACGAGCAGTACTTC. Translated: CSATRSPYEQYF.